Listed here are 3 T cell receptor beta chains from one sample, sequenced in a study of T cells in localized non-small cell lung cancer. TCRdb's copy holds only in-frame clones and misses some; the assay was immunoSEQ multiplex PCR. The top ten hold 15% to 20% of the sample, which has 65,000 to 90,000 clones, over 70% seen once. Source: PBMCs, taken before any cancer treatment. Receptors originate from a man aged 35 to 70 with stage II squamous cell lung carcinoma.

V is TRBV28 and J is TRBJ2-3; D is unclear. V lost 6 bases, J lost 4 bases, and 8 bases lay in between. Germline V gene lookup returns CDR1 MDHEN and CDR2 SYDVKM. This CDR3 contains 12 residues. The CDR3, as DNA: TGTGCCAGCAGCCCCCTGGCAGATACGCAGTATTTT. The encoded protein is CASSPLADTQYF.

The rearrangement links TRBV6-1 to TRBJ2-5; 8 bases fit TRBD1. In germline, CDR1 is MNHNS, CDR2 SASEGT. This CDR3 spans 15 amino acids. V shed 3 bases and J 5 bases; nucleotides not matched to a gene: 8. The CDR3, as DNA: TGTGCCAGCAGTGACCCCGACAGGGGACAGGAGACCCAGTACTTC. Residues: CASSDPDRGQETQYF.

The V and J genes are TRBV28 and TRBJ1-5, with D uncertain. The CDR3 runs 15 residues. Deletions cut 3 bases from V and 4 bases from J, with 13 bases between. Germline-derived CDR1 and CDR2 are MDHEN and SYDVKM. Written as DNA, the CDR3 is TGTGCCAGCAGTTTGGGTGGCAGTAATAATCAGCCCCAGCATTTT. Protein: CASSLGGSNNQPQHF.